The 30 T cell receptor beta chains in this list originate from one sample, sequenced in a study of cytomegalovirus exposure and HLA in healthy donors. Primers for the PCR totalled 60 Vbeta and 13 Jbeta. This table comes from immunoSEQ multiplex PCR, and its TCRdb copy is limited to in-frame clones, with some not included. Here the sample spans about 180,000 clones, roughly four fifths being singletons. The specimen was PBMCs. The source of these receptors is a girl aged 5 to 17 in good health and CMV-seropositive.

The rearrangement joins TRBV6-5 to TRBJ1-1; 8 bases align to TRBD1. This CDR3 spans 16 amino acids. The germline V gene has CDR1 MNHEY and CDR2 SVGAGI. The V segment lost 4 bases and the J segment 1 base; nucleotides outside the gene matches: 8. CDR3 region: CASSWQGAGGNTEAFF. CDR3 bases: TGTGCCAGCAGTTGGCAGGGGGCGGGTGGGAACACTGAAGCTTTCTTT.

The chain is built from TRBV14 and TRBJ2-1; 8 nucleotides line up with TRBD2. There are 16 residues in the CDR3. After removal of 7 bases from V and 1 base from J, the junction contained 9 bases not matched to a gene. Germline loops: CDR1 SGHDN, CDR2 FVKESK. The CDR3 loop is CASTPGGPWSYNEQFF. CDR3 DNA sequence: TGTGCCAGCACTCCGGGGGGGCCGTGGTCCTACAATGAGCAGTTCTTC.

This chain connects TRBV7-9 to TRBJ1-1, with 9 positions matching TRBD1. The V segment lost 5 bases and the J segment 5 bases; nucleotides outside the gene matches: 6. Germline V lookup: CDR1 SEHNR, CDR2 FQNEAQ (reference sequence). CDR3 size: 14 residues. The CDR3 loop reads CASSATGGKTEAFF. The CDR3 nucleotides read TGTGCCAGCAGCGCGACAGGGGGGAAAACTGAAGCTTTCTTT.

The chain carries TRBV2 and TRBJ2-2; TRBD2 matches 8 bases. After removal of 2 bases from V and 1 base from J, the junction contained 0 bases not matched to a gene. CDR1 and CDR2 (germline): SNHLY, FYNNEI. The CDR3 length is 15 residues. CDR3 bases: TGTGCCAGCAGTGAACTAGCGGGGAACACCGGGGAGCTGTTTTTT. Translating it yields CASSELAGNTGELFF.

V and J are TRBV7-9 and TRBJ2-7, with D hard to call. V dropped 1 base and J dropped 3 bases, with 16 bases sitting between them. CDR3 length: 16 amino acids. Germline lookup yields CDR1 SEHNR and CDR2 FQNEAQ (reference sequence). The CDR3 DNA reads TGTGCCAGCAGCTTAGTTAGGAGTGAGGCGAGCTACGAGCAGTACTTC. Translating it yields CASSLVRSEASYEQYF.

The genes are TRBV6-6 and TRBJ1-2; 7 nucleotides agree with TRBD1. The CDR3 spans 13 residues. CDR1 and CDR2 from the germline V gene are MNHNY and SVGAGI (reference sequence). The junction had 5 bases not matched to a gene; V was cut back by 4 bases and J by 6 bases. The CDR3, as DNA: TGTGCCAGCAGTTTATCAGGACAGGATGGCTACACCTTC. This codes for CASSLSGQDGYTF.

The sample holds one count of this clone. The chain recombines TRBV30 with TRBJ2-3; 7 bases are a match to TRBD1. CDR1 and CDR2 (germline): GTSNPN, SVGIG (reference sequence). J gave up 4 bases and V 0 bases, and 7 bases lay outside the gene matches. The CDR3 has 15 amino acids. The DNA for the CDR3 is TGTGCCTGGAGTGTCCAGGGACAGCAGGCAGATACGCAGTATTTT. Protein sequence: CAWSVQGQQADTQYF.

The chain uses TRBV10-1 and TRBJ2-4, with 9 positions matching TRBD1. In germline, CDR1 is WNHNN, CDR2 SYGVQD (reference sequence). Germline trimming cut 4 bases from V and 4 bases from J; bases unmatched to any gene: 5. The CDR3 has 15 amino acids. CDR3 loop: CASSARTGVKNIQYF. CDR3 DNA: TGCGCCAGCAGTGCGCGGACAGGGGTAAAAAACATTCAGTACTTC.

J is TRBJ1-2 and V is TRBV2, with D hard to call. This CDR3 has 15 residues. V dropped 6 bases and J dropped 4 bases, with 18 bases sitting between them. Germline CDR1 is SNHLY and CDR2 is FYNNEI. The CDR3 DNA reads as TGTGCCAGCAGCGCCGGAAGCGGAAGTCTCTATGGCTACACCTTC. Translating it yields CASSAGSGSLYGYTF. Full variable domain (missing parts from reference TRBV2 and TRBJ1-2): EPEVTQTPSHQVTQMGQEVILRCVPISNHLYFYWYRQILGQKVEFLVSFYNNEISEKSEIFDDQFSVERPDGSNFTLKIRSTKLEDSAMYFCASSAGSGSLYGYTFGSGTRLTVV.

This clone was seen only once. The gene calls are TRBV28 and TRBJ2-7; D is uncertain. V was cut by 6 bases and J by 0 bases, with 3 bases left in between. The CDR3 loop spans 11 amino acids. Germline V gives CDR1 MDHEN, CDR2 SYDVKM. CDR3 in amino acids: CASSHSYEQYF. CDR3 DNA: TGTGCCAGCAGCCACTCCTACGAGCAGTACTTC.

The CDR3 loop is CAISASSLRHPNEKLFF. The CDR3 bases are TGTGCCATCAGTGCGTCGTCCCTAAGACATCCTAATGAAAAACTGTTTTTT. The chain uses TRBV10-3 and TRBJ1-4; D not resolved. V dropped 4 bases and J dropped 3 bases, with 18 bases sitting between them. The CDR3 sequence is 17 residues long. Germline V CDR1 and CDR2: ENHRY, SYGVKD.

The V call is TRBV7-2, the J call TRBJ2-7, with D perhaps TRBD2 (6 bases). The V end lost 4 bases, the J end lost 3 bases, and 10 bases lay between the germline ends. CDR3 length equals 13 residues. In germline, CDR1 is SGHTA, CDR2 FQGNSA. The CDR3 DNA reads TGTGCCAGCAGCTCCATGGGGGGCTACGAGCAGTACTTC. Its protein product is CASSSMGGYEQYF.

This clone was recorded only once. The gene calls are TRBV30 and TRBJ1-1; TRBD1 matches at 8 bases. Germline CDR1 is GTSNPN and CDR2 is SVGIG (reference sequence). The CDR3 extends over 14 amino acids. The V gene end was trimmed by 4 bases and the J gene end by 5 bases; junction bases not matched to a gene: 9. The CDR3 protein is CAWTRGRSWTEAFF. In DNA, the CDR3 is TGTGCCTGGACCAGGGGGCGATCGTGGACTGAAGCTTTCTTT.

The J gene is TRBJ1-4, the V gene TRBV2, with a tentative D call TRBD1 (6 bases). V shed 8 bases and J shed 7 bases, with 20 bases lying between them. Germline V CDR1 and CDR2: SNHLY, FYNNEI. CDR3 size: 15 residues. Written as DNA, the CDR3 is TGTGCCAGCGTTTATCTGACAGGAGTTATTGAAAAACTGTTTTTT. Encoded protein: CASVYLTGVIEKLFF.

The chain joins TRBV6-5 to TRBJ1-2, with TRBD1 identical over 9 bases. The length of the CDR3 is 16 residues. Looked up from germline, CDR1 is MNHEY and CDR2 is SVGAGI. V dropped 2 bases and J dropped 0; count of bases not matched to a gene: 4. In DNA, the CDR3 is TGTGCCAGCAGTTACACTCGGACAGGGGCTAACTATGGCTACACCTTC. It codes for CASSYTRTGANYGYTF.

The chain employs TRBV27 and TRBJ2-7, with 8 nucleotides matching TRBD1. Germline V CDR1 and CDR2: MNHEY, SMNVEV (reference sequence). V was pared by 5 bases and J by 2 bases, with 8 bases of the junction left unmatched. The CDR3 has 15 amino acids. CDR3 coding DNA: TGTGCCAGCAGTCCCCAGACAGGGGATACCTACGAGCAGTACTTC. Translating it yields CASSPQTGDTYEQYF.

This chain joins TRBV5-1 and TRBJ1-1; D unclear. Trimming took 2 bases from V and 1 from J, leaving 12 bases between them. The V gene's germline CDR1 is SGHRS and CDR2 YFSETQ. This CDR3 is 15 amino acids long. DNA for the CDR3: TGCGCCAGCAGCTTCTTAAGGAGCCAGAACACTGAAGCTTTCTTT. Protein product: CASSFLRSQNTEAFF.

The chain recombines TRBV9 with TRBJ1-1, with D possibly matching TRBD1 (6 bases). Trimming took off 4 bases at V and 1 base at J, with 11 bases between the two ends. The germline V gene has CDR1 SGDLS and CDR2 YYNGEE. The CDR3 has 14 residues. The DNA for the CDR3 is TGTGCCAGCAGCAAGGGACAATCGAACACTGAAGCTTTCTTT. This gives the protein CASSKGQSNTEAFF.

This chain uses TRBV4-1 with TRBJ1-2; 8 positions match TRBD1. V shed 1 base, J shed 4 bases, and the junction held 5 bases outside the gene matches. Germline V lookup: CDR1 MGHRA, CDR2 YSYEKL. This CDR3 comprises 15 residues. The CDR3 is CASSQGGTGLYGYTF. The DNA of the CDR3 is TGCGCCAGCAGCCAAGGAGGGACAGGCCTCTATGGCTACACCTTC.

The rearrangement uses TRBV25-1 and TRBJ2-1, with 8 bases that match TRBD1. Germline trimming cut 3 bases from V and 9 bases from J; bases unmatched to any gene: 7. CDR1 is MGHDK, CDR2 SYGVNS, per germline. The CDR3 loop spans 14 amino acids. In DNA form, the CDR3 reads TGTGCCAGCAGTGACAGGGGGCCAAAGGGTGAGCAGTTCTTC. It is translated as CASSDRGPKGEQFF.

The genes are TRBV5-1 and TRBJ2-7; TRBD1 matches at 7 bases. The germline gives CDR1 SGHRS, CDR2 YFSETQ. The CDR3 length is 17 residues. Trimming cost V 0 bases and J 5 bases; bases outside gene matches: 14. For the CDR3, the DNA is TGCGCCAGCAGCTTGGGGGCAAAGGGGGCGCTCAACCACGAGCAGTACTTC. Encoded protein: CASSLGAKGALNHEQYF.

The chain carries TRBV6-1 and TRBJ1-1; 7 bases line up with TRBD1. The V segment lost 6 bases and the J segment 1 base; nucleotides outside the gene matches: 5. The germline gives CDR1 MNHNS, CDR2 SASEGT. The CDR3 has 14 amino acids. This CDR3 reads CASRFRDRNTEAFF. Written as DNA, the CDR3 is TGTGCCAGCAGATTTAGGGACAGGAACACTGAAGCTTTCTTT.

This clone was seen a handful of times. The J gene is TRBJ1-4, the V gene TRBV15; the D gene is possibly TRBD1 (6 bases). The CDR3 contains 14 residues. The germline gives CDR1 LNHNV, CDR2 YYDKDF (reference sequence). V shed 8 bases and J shed 0 bases, with 10 bases lying between them. Here the CDR3 DNA reads TGTGCCACCGGACCAGGGGCAACTAATGAAAAACTGTTTTTT. This translates into CATGPGATNEKLFF.

This clone was picked up a small number of times. The V gene is TRBV5-1, the J gene TRBJ1-3; tentatively, D is TRBD1 (6 bases). Trimming removed 4 bases from V and 0 bases from J, with 11 bases in between. Germline loops: CDR1 SGHRS, CDR2 YFSETQ. CDR3 length: 15 residues. The CDR3 DNA reads as TGCGCCAGCAGCCCCCAGGGGCTCTCTGGAAACACCATATATTTT. Translating gives CASSPQGLSGNTIYF. Drawing the rest from reference TRBV5-1 and TRBJ1-3, the complete variable domain is KAGVTQTPRYLIKTRGQQVTLSCSPISGHRSVSWYQQTPGQGLQFLFEYFSETQRNKGNFPGRFSGRQFSNSRSEMNVSTLELGDSALYLCASSPQGLSGNTIYFGEGSWLTVV.

This chain joins TRBV6-6 and TRBJ1-5; D might be TRBD1 (6 bases). Germline values: CDR1 MNHNY, CDR2 SVGAGI (reference sequence). CDR3 length: 13 residues. The germline V and J ends were trimmed by 7 bases and 4 bases, with 11 bases remaining between them. CDR3 nucleotide sequence: TGTGCCAGCACCTGGACAGCTAATCAGCCCCAGCATTTT. It specifies CASTWTANQPQHF.

V gene TRBV7-9 combines with J gene TRBJ2-3; 8 bases are a match to TRBD2. This CDR3 has 19 residues. The ends lost 1 base at V and 0 bases at J; junction bases unmatched: 12. CDR1 is SEHNR and CDR2 is FQNEAQ in the germline V gene (reference sequence). The CDR3 loop is CASSLGLKTGGLSTDTQYF. CDR3 bases: TGTGCCAGCAGCTTAGGCTTGAAGACGGGGGGGCTGAGCACAGATACGCAGTATTTT.

The chain is built from TRBV18 and TRBJ1-1; tentative D call: TRBD1 (6 bases). V lost 1 base to trimming and J lost 1 base, with 10 bases between them. CDR1 is KGHSH, CDR2 LQKENI, per germline. This CDR3 region has 15 residues. CDR3 nucleotides: TGTGCCAGCTCACCACGTTCAGGGGCGAACACTGAAGCTTTCTTT. Translation: CASSPRSGANTEAFF.

This chain uses TRBV7-2 with TRBJ1-1; unclear D gene. The V gene's germline CDR1 is SGHTA and CDR2 FQGNSA. V lost 4 bases and J 0 bases, leaving 12 bases between the germline ends. This CDR3 has 15 amino acids. The CDR3: CASSSRGGLNTEAFF. The CDR3 DNA is TGTGCCAGCAGCTCCCGTGGAGGGCTGAACACTGAAGCTTTCTTT.

As concerns this clone: The sample has other DNA sequences that encode this CDR3 too. The chain has TRBV28 and TRBJ2-7; D gene ambiguous. Germline-derived CDR1 and CDR2 are MDHEN and SYDVKM. Trimming took 3 bases from V and 4 from J, leaving 7 bases between them. This CDR3 spans 12 amino acids. CDR3: CASSFSGYEQYF. The CDR3 nucleotides read TGTGCCAGCAGTTTTTCGGGTTACGAGCAGTACTTC.

J is TRBJ2-1 and V is TRBV18; 10 positions match TRBD2. V shed 3 bases and J 4 bases; nucleotides not matched to a gene: 3. Germline V gene lookup returns CDR1 KGHSH and CDR2 LQKENI. The CDR3 has 15 residues. The CDR3 loop is CASSPIAGGYNEQFF. CDR3 DNA: TGTGCCAGCTCACCTATAGCGGGGGGTTACAATGAGCAGTTCTTC. The whole variable domain, remainder taken from reference TRBV18 and TRBJ2-1, is NAGVMQNPRHLVRRRGQEARLRCSPMKGHSHVYWYRQLPEEGLKFMVYLQKENIIDESGMPKERFSAEFPKEGPSILRIQQVVRGDSAAYFCASSPIAGGYNEQFFGPGTRLTVL.